This T cell receptor beta chain derives from a study of T-cell reconstitution after alpha-beta-depleted transplantation in children. Per the germline V gene, CDR1 is SGDLS and CDR2 is YYNGEE. V was shortened by 0 bases and J by 5 bases, with 11 bases between the two germline ends. This CDR3 has 14 residues. Notes on the study in general: Roughly two months post-transplant, alpha-beta T cells reportedly originated from several hundred graft clones that had expanded. Surviving recipient T cells and intrathymic progenitors accounted for some patients' high TCRbeta diversity at day 60. Among T cells one year after transplant, newly produced cells accounted for most counts and diversity.

In this sample, this clonotype turned up many times. Its antigen is currently unknown. Unique molecular identifiers featured in how the TCRbeta library was prepared. One entry per CDR3 protein results from TCRdb running MiXCR on the PCR reads. The sample shows about 870,000 distinct CDR3 sequences, less than 20% of them seen only once. The sample in question was PBMCs, mostly from graft donor cells, obtained 360 days after TCRalphabeta/CD19-depleted stem cell transplant. The sequence was collected from a male patient under 18 who had a stem cell transplant for acute lymphoblastic leukemia, so the T cells may come from the graft donor. V is TRBV9 and J is TRBJ1-1, with a weak D call TRBD1 (6 bases). The CDR3 is CASSVATGSTEAFF. The CDR3 bases are TGTGCCAGCAGCGTAGCTACAGGGAGTACTGAAGCTTTCTTT. The complete variable domain, with remaining parts taken from reference TRBV9 and TRBJ1-1, reads DSGVTQTPKHLITATGQRVTLRCSPRSGDLSVYWYQQSLDQGLQFLIQYYNGEERAKGNILERFSAQQFPDLHSELNLSSLELGDSALYFCASSVATGSTEAFFGQGTRLTVV.